A single sample is the source of the 14 T cell receptor beta chains below, sequenced in a study of monozygotic twins with cystic fibrosis. Sequencing was performed with immunoSEQ multiplex PCR; in TCRdb, only in-frame clones are kept and a portion is missing. The sample carries 30,000 or so clones, around 65% recorded once. Sequences were obtained from blood. Every receptor here comes from a girl aged 10 to 17 with cystic fibrosis.

The genes are TRBV6-5 and TRBJ1-1; D is ambiguous. V shed 0 bases and J shed 7 bases, with 9 bases lying between them. The CDR3 sequence is 13 residues long. Looked up from germline, CDR1 is MNHEY and CDR2 is SVGAGI. CDR3 loop: CASSYSRVSEAFF. The CDR3, as DNA: TGTGCCAGCAGTTACTCGAGGGTCAGTGAAGCTTTCTTT.

The V gene is TRBV5-5, the J gene TRBJ2-1; TRBD2 aligns across 12 bases. The germline gives CDR1 SGHKS, CDR2 YYEKEE (reference sequence). CDR3 length: 16 amino acids. V was pared by 2 bases and J by 10 bases, with 10 bases of the junction left unmatched. The CDR3 loop is CASSFQRLAGGKEQFF. CDR3 DNA sequence: TGTGCCAGCAGCTTTCAAAGGCTAGCGGGAGGGAAGGAGCAGTTCTTC.

The genes are TRBV9 and TRBJ2-2, with TRBD2 matching over 7 bases. The CDR3 runs to 14 residues. V trimming: 4 bases; J trimming: 8 bases; junction bases outside the gene matches: 8. Germline V lookup: CDR1 SGDLS, CDR2 YYNGEE. This CDR3 reads CASSLESGKGELFF. The CDR3 DNA reads as TGTGCCAGCAGCCTAGAGAGCGGGAAAGGGGAGCTGTTTTTT.

This clone has more than one count but fewer than ten. J is TRBJ2-7 and V is TRBV27; D is undetermined. This CDR3 comprises 12 residues. Germline lookup yields CDR1 MNHEY and CDR2 SMNVEV (reference sequence). V lost 6 bases, J lost 6 bases, and 12 bases lay in between. The CDR3 spells CASSSPASEQYF. DNA of the CDR3: TGTGCCAGCAGCTCCCCCGCGTCCGAGCAGTACTTC.

V gene TRBV19 combines with J gene TRBJ2-2; D unclear. This CDR3 contains 17 residues. The germline CDR1 and CDR2 sequences are LNHDA and SQIVND (reference sequence). V dropped 1 base and J dropped 1 base, with 13 bases sitting between them. The CDR3 sequence: CASSIGWGSGNTGELFF. CDR3 DNA: TGTGCCAGTAGTATAGGTTGGGGAAGTGGGAACACCGGGGAGCTGTTTTTT. Based on the CDR3 plus reference TRBV19 and TRBJ2-2, the full variable domain is DGGITQSPKYLFRKEGQNVTLSCEQNLNHDAMYWYRQDPGQGLRLIYYSQIVNDFQKGDIAEGYSVSREKKESFPLTVTSAQKNPTAFYLCASSIGWGSGNTGELFFGEGSRLTVL.

V is TRBV30 and J is TRBJ1-1; D not certain. Trimming shortened V by 3 bases and J by 0 bases, and 5 bases separated the two germline ends. Per germline, CDR1 GTSNPN and CDR2 SVGIG (reference sequence). This CDR3 is built from 12 residues. In DNA, the CDR3 is TGTGCCTGGAGGACCATGAACACTGAAGCTTTCTTT. It translates to CAWRTMNTEAFF. The full variable domain, its missing parts supplied by reference TRBV30 and TRBJ1-1, is SQTIHQWPATLVQPVGSPLSLECTVEGTSNPNLYWYRQAAGRGLQLLFYSVGIGQISSEVPQNLSASRPQDRQFILSSKKLLLSDSGFYLCAWRTMNTEAFFGQGTRLTVV.

The rearrangement links TRBV11-2 to TRBJ2-1; D perhaps matches TRBD2 (5 bases). Germline values: CDR1 SGHAT, CDR2 FQNNGV. This CDR3 has 14 amino acids. With 2 bases removed from V and 7 bases from J, the gap between germline ends came to 12 bases. CDR3 nucleotide sequence: TGTGCCAGCAGCTTACAAGTAGCGATGAATGAGCAGTTCTTC. This translates into CASSLQVAMNEQFF.

The rearrangement links TRBV28 to TRBJ2-5; D possibly matches TRBD1 or TRBD2 (5 bases each). V was cut by 3 bases and J by 1 base, with 9 bases left in between. The germline V gene encodes CDR1 MDHEN and CDR2 SYDVKM. The CDR3 length is 14 residues. CDR3 in DNA: TGTGCCAGCAGTTTGTTCGGGACCCAAGAGACCCAGTACTTC. It encodes CASSLFGTQETQYF.

The genes are TRBV9 and TRBJ2-3, with D perhaps TRBD1 (7 bases). V dropped 1 base and J dropped 3 bases, with 21 bases sitting between them. Germline V gives CDR1 SGDLS, CDR2 YYNGEE. This CDR3 is 18 amino acids long. CDR3 DNA: TGTGCCAGCAGCGTATACGGCAGGGGGGAGCCGGGAACAGATACGCAGTATTTT. Its translation is CASSVYGRGEPGTDTQYF.

The chain employs TRBV5-1 and TRBJ1-2; 7 nucleotides line up with TRBD1. Looked up from germline, CDR1 is SGHRS and CDR2 is YFSETQ. The length of the CDR3 is 17 residues. Trimming at V came to 4 bases and at J to 3 bases, leaving 15 bases not matched to a gene. CDR3 bases: TGCGCCAGCAGCATTAACGACAGGGCCCCCCTATACTATGGCTACACCTTC. Translation gives CASSINDRAPLYYGYTF.

This clone was found a few times. The chain carries TRBV27 and TRBJ2-1; TRBD2 agrees at 13 bases. V was pared by 4 bases and J by 4 bases, with 4 bases of the junction left unmatched. The CDR3 is made up of 16 amino acids. Germline assignment: CDR1 MNHEY and CDR2 SMNVEV (reference sequence). This chain's CDR3 is CASSSQGLAGYNEQFF. The DNA of the CDR3 is TGTGCCAGCAGTTCTCAGGGACTAGCGGGGTACAATGAGCAGTTCTTC.

This sequence joins TRBV13 and TRBJ2-1; a possible D gene is TRBD1 (6 bases). The CDR3 is 14 amino acids. Germline CDR1 reads PRHDT; CDR2 reads FYEKMQ (reference sequence). V lost 5 bases, J lost 4 bases, and 12 bases lay in between. CDR3 in amino acids: CASSHRTVYNEQFF. The CDR3 coding sequence is TGTGCCAGCAGCCACCGGACAGTGTACAATGAGCAGTTCTTC. Combining the CDR3 with reference TRBV13 and TRBJ2-1 gives the whole variable domain AAGVIQSPRHLIKEKRETATLKCYPIPRHDTVYWYQQGPGQDPQFLISFYEKMQSDKGSIPDRFSAQQFSDYHSELNMSSLELGDSALYFCASSHRTVYNEQFFGPGTRLTVL.

The V gene is TRBV4-3, the J gene TRBJ1-2, with unresolved D. Between the trimmed V and J ends, which lost 6 bases and 1 base, there was a span of 9 bases. The germline CDR1 and CDR2 sequences are LGHNA and YSLEER. CDR3 length equals 13 residues. DNA of the CDR3: TGCGCCAGCAGTGCAGCCCTTAACTATGGCTACACCTTC. It encodes CASSAALNYGYTF.

The chain couples TRBV13 to TRBJ1-1, with 9 bases that match TRBD1. After removal of 3 bases from V and 5 bases from J, the junction contained 7 bases not matched to a gene. Germline V gene data show CDR1 as PRHDT and CDR2 as FYEKMQ (reference sequence). The CDR3 sequence is 15 residues long. The CDR3 region is CASSFTGGRYTEAFF. CDR3 DNA: TGTGCCAGCAGCTTTACAGGGGGCAGGTATACTGAAGCTTTCTTT.